This T cell receptor (beta chain) was recorded in a study of T cell changes during pregnancy in multiple sclerosis. This CDR3 region has 17 residues. From germline, CDR1 is SGHDT and CDR2 YYEEEE. Unmatched junction bases numbered 8, after V lost 1 base and J lost 1 base. The data were produced by immunoSEQ multiplex PCR, yet TCRdb's version contains in-frame clones alone and is incomplete. The data contain more than 100,000 clones, around 94% of them singletons. The chain employs TRBV5-6 and TRBJ2-3, with 8 bases identical to TRBD1. The material was peripheral blood, obtained after pregnancy. The sequence was collected from a female donor with multiple sclerosis, enrolled in a pregnancy study. CDR3 nucleotide sequence: TGTGCCAGCAGCTTGCGGCAGGGGGCATTGGGCACAGATACGCAGTATTTT. Translated: CASSLRQGALGTDTQYF.